One and the same sample provided the 4 T cell receptor beta chains below, sequenced in a study of patients and donors after allogeneic stem cell transplantation. TCRdb reprocessed the RT-PCR reads via MiXCR and lists one record per CDR3 protein. The profile shows 400,000 to 500,000 distinct CDR3 sequences, 16% of them singletons. The material sequenced was blood, either unsorted or a sorted T cell fraction (not recorded which). These receptor sequences come from a human donor who was either an allogeneic HSCT recipient or a stem cell or donor lymphocyte infusion donor (not recorded which). It is not recorded whose cells these are; they may come from a transplant donor.

The table lists this clonotype with many counts. The J gene is TRBJ2-3, the V gene TRBV29-1, with TRBD2 matching 8 bases. Looked up from germline, CDR1 is SQVTM and CDR2 is ANQGSEA. This CDR3 has 15 residues. With 8 bases clipped from V and 7 bases from J, the junction kept 17 bases outside the gene matches. In DNA form, the CDR3 reads TGCAGCCTTGGTGTTGGCGGGGGGACCTGGTATACGCAGTATTTT. It translates to CSLGVGGGTWYTQYF.

The CDR3 spells CASSEVGGNQPQHF. The DNA of the CDR3 is TGTGCCAGCAGTGAAGTTGGGGGAAATCAGCCCCAGCATTTT. The chain couples TRBV2 to TRBJ1-5; tentative D call: TRBD1 (5 bases). V lost 1 base and J lost 4, with 8 bases in between. This CDR3 is 14 amino acids long. Per the germline V gene, CDR1 is SNHLY and CDR2 is FYNNEI.

V is TRBV20-1 and J is TRBJ2-5; 7 bases match TRBD2. The CDR3 totals 15 residues. Germline trimming cut 2 bases from V and 4 bases from J; bases unmatched to any gene: 10. Germline V lookup: CDR1 DFQATT, CDR2 SNEGSKA (reference sequence). The CDR3 here is CSARPGEGAIETQYF. In DNA form, the CDR3 reads TGCAGTGCTAGACCGGGGGAGGGAGCAATAGAGACCCAGTACTTC.

This clonotype was detected only a few times. This chain uses TRBV4-3 with TRBJ1-4; 8 nucleotides align to TRBD1. The junction had 19 bases not matched to a gene; V was cut back by 3 bases and J by 7 bases. The CDR3 is 19 residues long. Germline V gives CDR1 LGHNA, CDR2 YSLEER. The CDR3 here is CASSHQLGTGGLGTEKLFF. The CDR3 DNA reads as TGCGCCAGCAGCCATCAACTCGGGACAGGTGGATTGGGGACTGAAAAACTGTTTTTT.